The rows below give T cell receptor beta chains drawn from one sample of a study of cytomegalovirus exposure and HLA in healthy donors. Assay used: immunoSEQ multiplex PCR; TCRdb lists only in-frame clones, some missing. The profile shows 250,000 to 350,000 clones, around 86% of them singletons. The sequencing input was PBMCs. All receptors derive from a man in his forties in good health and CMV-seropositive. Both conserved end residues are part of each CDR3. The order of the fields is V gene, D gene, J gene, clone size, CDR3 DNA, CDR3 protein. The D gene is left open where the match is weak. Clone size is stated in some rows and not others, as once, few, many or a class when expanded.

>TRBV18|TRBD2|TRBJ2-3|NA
TGTGCCAGCTCACTGACTAGCGGAAGCACAGATACGCAGTATTTT
CASSLTSGSTDTQYF
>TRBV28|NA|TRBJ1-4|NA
TGTGCCAGCAGTTTATACTCGGGATCTGAAAAACTGTTTTTT
CASSLYSGSEKLFF
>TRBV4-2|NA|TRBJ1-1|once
TGTGCCAGCAGCCAAGGGGGGCACGGCACTGAAGCTTTCTTT
CASSQGGHGTEAFF
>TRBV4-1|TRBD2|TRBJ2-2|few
TGCGCCAGCAGCCAAACGTCTAGCGGGTACACCGGGGAGCTGTTTTTT
CASSQTSSGYTGELFF
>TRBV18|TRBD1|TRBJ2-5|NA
TGTGCCAGCTCACCAAGACAGGGGGGGCAAGAGACCCAGTACTTC
CASSPRQGGQETQYF
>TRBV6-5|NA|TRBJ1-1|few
TGTGCCAGCAGCTCGAACACTGAAGCTTTCTTT
CASSSNTEAFF
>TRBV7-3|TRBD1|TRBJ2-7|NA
TGTGCCAGCAGCCCCCGGGACAGCTCCTACGAGCAGTACTTC
CASSPRDSSYEQYF
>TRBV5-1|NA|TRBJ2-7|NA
TGCGCCAGCAGCGAGACAGCTGACTACGAGCAGTACTTC
CASSETADYEQYF
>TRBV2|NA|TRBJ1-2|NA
TGTGCCAGCACTCAGAGGGAGGTCTACGGCTACACCTTC
CASTQREVYGYTF
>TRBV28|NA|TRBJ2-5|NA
TGTGCCAGCGGGGCGCCTCCAAAGTACTTC
CASGAPPKYF
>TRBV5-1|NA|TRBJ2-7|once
TGCGCCAGCAGTTTAGCGATCGGGGTAGGGTACGAGCAGTACTTC
CASSLAIGVGYEQYF
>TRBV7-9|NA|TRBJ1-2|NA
TGTGCCAGCAGCCCAAGCCAGGGCCCAGGCTACACCTTC
CASSPSQGPGYTF
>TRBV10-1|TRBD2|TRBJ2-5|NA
TGCGCCAGCAGTGAATTTAGCGGGAAAGAGACCCAGTACTTC
CASSEFSGKETQYF
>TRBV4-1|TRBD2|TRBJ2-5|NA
TGCGCCAGCAGCATAGAATCCAGCGGGATTACCCAGTACTTC
CASSIESSGITQYF
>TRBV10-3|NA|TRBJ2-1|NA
TGTGCCATCAGTGCGGGTTTAGGGGGACGGGATGAGCAGTTCTTC
CAISAGLGGRDEQFF
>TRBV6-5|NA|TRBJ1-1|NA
TGTGCCAGCAGTTACTTGGCAGGGAGGTACACTGAAGCTTTCTTT
CASSYLAGRYTEAFF
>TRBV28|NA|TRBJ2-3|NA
TGTGCCAGCAGTACCCTAGCAGACTATAGCACAGATACGCAGTATTTT
CASSTLADYSTDTQYF
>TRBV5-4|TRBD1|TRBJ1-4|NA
TGTGCCAGCAGCCGGGACAGGAATGTTGAAAAACTGTTTTTT
CASSRDRNVEKLFF
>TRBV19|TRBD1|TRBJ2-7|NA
TGTGCCAGTTCGGACAGGGACAGCTCCTACGAGCAGTACTTC
CASSDRDSSYEQYF
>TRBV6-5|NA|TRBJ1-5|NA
TGTGCCAGCAGTGAAACTTACGGTCAGCCCCAGCATTTT
CASSETYGQPQHF
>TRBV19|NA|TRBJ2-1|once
TGTGCCAGCACAGGTAGCTTCTACAATGAGCAGTTCTTC
CASTGSFYNEQFF
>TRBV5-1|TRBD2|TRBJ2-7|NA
TGCGCCAGCAGCTTGGCCTGGGCGGGAGCCTACGAGCAGTACTTC
CASSLAWAGAYEQYF
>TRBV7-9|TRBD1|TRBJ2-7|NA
TGTGCTATTAGGGGACAGGGGCCCAACGAGCAGTACTTC
CAIRGQGPNEQYF
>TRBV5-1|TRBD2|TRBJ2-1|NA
TGCGCCAGCAGCTCTTTCGGGACTAGCGGGAGGGAGACCTACAATGAGCAGTTCTTC
CASSSFGTSGRETYNEQFF
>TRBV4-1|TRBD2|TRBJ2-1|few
TGCGCCAGCAGCCAAGAAGCGGGAGGTGTCAATGAGCAGTTCTTC
CASSQEAGGVNEQFF
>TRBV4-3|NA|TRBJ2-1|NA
TGCGCCAGCAGCCAAGAAATCGGGGAGTCCTACAATGAGCAGTTCTTC
CASSQEIGESYNEQFF
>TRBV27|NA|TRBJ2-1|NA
TGTGCCAGCAGTTTATCGAACCCGGACAATGAGCAGTTCTTC
CASSLSNPDNEQFF
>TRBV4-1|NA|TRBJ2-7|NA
TGCGCCAGCAGCCAAGAGTGGCGGAGCTCCTACGAGCAGTACTTC
CASSQEWRSSYEQYF
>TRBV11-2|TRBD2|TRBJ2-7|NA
TGTGCCAGCACCCCGGGACTACGGGCCTACGAGCAGTACTTC
CASTPGLRAYEQYF
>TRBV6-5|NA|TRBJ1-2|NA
TGTGCCAGCAGTTACGAGGGAAACTATGGCTACACCTTC
CASSYEGNYGYTF
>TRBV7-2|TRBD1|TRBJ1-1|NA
TGTGCCAGCAGCCGGGGGACAGAGAACGAAGCTTTCTTT
CASSRGTENEAFF
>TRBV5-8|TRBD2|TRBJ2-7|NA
TGTGCCAGCAGAGCCACGCACCGGGACAGGTCTAGCGGGAGCTCCTACGAGCAGTACTTC
CASRATHRDRSSGSSYEQYF
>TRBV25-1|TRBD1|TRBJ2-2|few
TGTGCCAGCAGTGTGACAGGGTCGAACACCGGGGAGCTGTTTTTT
CASSVTGSNTGELFF
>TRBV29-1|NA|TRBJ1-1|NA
TGCAGCGTTTCCAGAAGCGGGGAACGGCATACGAACACTGAAGCTTTCTTT
CSVSRSGERHTNTEAFF
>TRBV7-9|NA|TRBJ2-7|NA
TGTGCCAGCAGCGCAGGGACATCTCCCTACGAGCAGTACTTC
CASSAGTSPYEQYF
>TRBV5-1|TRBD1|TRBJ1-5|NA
TGCGCCAGCAGCACGACACCGGGACAGGAACAGCCCCAGCATTTT
CASSTTPGQEQPQHF